This T cell receptor beta chain came from a study of blood T cells in healthy people across ages. Note on this clonotype: The antigen is unknown.

Russia was home to the donors, healthy Caucasian individuals aged roughly 6 to 95. Deletions cut 6 bases from V and 0 bases from J, with 9 bases between. This CDR3 region has 15 residues. From germline, CDR1 is MNHNY and CDR2 SVGAGI (reference sequence). Study-wide results and limits: A roughly linear fall in TCR beta diversity per million T cells was seen with increasing age.

Next came a second PCR, run for about 7 to 12 cycles, which used a sample-barcoded 5' primer along with a J-beta primer mix. The authors tagged each cDNA molecule using a template-switch adaptor with 12 random nucleotides. Using its own MiXCR run on the 5' RACE reads, TCRdb lists one record per CDR3 protein. The data show 650,000 to 950,000 distinct CDR3 sequences, about 42% seen once. The chain has TRBV6-6 and TRBJ2-6, with unresolved D. The sequence was obtained from a man aged 55 to 70 in good health. Sequenced sample: blood. This chain's CDR3 is CASRSGRSGANVLTF. DNA of the CDR3: TGTGCCAGCAGATCAGGTCGCTCTGGGGCCAACGTCCTGACTTTC.